The next 18 T cell receptor beta chains were all read from a single sample in a study of T cells in narcolepsy. Using immunoSEQ multiplex PCR, the repertoire was profiled, and TCRdb retains in-frame clones only, with some absent. The data contain 25,000 to 30,000 clones, 70% to 80% of them seen just once; the ten biggest clones take up around 3%. The specimen was CD45RA- memory CD4+ T cells from PBMCs. The receptors come from a human donor with narcolepsy.

The rearrangement links TRBV6-5 to TRBJ2-7, with 8 bases that match TRBD2. The CDR3 has 15 residues. CDR1 is MNHEY, CDR2 SVGAGI, per germline. Trimming cost V 4 bases and J 12 bases; bases outside gene matches: 17. This chain's CDR3 is CASSSTGDSGVPWYF. DNA for the CDR3: TGTGCCAGCAGTTCAACCGGGGATAGCGGGGTGCCTTGGTACTTC.

The CDR3 is CSVENIGTRNSPLHF. The DNA of the CDR3 is TGCAGCGTTGAGAATATCGGGACAAGGAATTCACCCCTCCACTTT. The chain uses TRBV29-1 and TRBJ1-6; a possible D gene is TRBD1 (6 bases). Germline V lookup: CDR1 SQVTM, CDR2 ANQGSEA. V was pared by 3 bases and J by 7 bases, with 16 bases between. The CDR3 totals 15 residues.

J is TRBJ2-3 and V is TRBV29-1, with D unclear. The CDR3 length is 12 residues. The germline CDR1 and CDR2 sequences are SQVTM and ANQGSEA. Trimming took 3 bases from V and 5 from J, leaving 9 bases between them. Here the CDR3 reads CSVEGNQDTQYF. CDR3 DNA: TGCAGCGTTGAGGGCAATCAAGATACGCAGTATTTT.

The chain combines TRBV19 with TRBJ2-1; 9 bases align to TRBD2. The CDR3 extends over 15 amino acids. The junction had 6 bases not matched to a gene; V was cut back by 3 bases and J by 6 bases. CDR1 and CDR2 from the germline V gene are LNHDA and SQIVND (reference sequence). CDR3 nucleotides: TGTGCCAGTAGTATTGAGCGGGGGGCCCCCAATGAGCAGTTCTTC. This gives the protein CASSIERGAPNEQFF.

V and J are TRBV7-9 and TRBJ1-2; 9 positions match TRBD1. This CDR3 has 18 amino acids. Unmatched junction bases numbered 10, after V lost 2 bases and J lost 0 bases. The germline V gene has CDR1 SEHNR and CDR2 FQNEAQ (reference sequence). DNA for the CDR3: TGTGCCAGCAGCTTATGGGCCGGGACAGGGAGCCCTAACTATGGCTACACCTTC. This gives the protein CASSLWAGTGSPNYGYTF.

The chain is built from TRBV7-9 and TRBJ2-3; D may be TRBD1 (6 bases). Germline V CDR1 and CDR2: SEHNR, FQNEAQ (reference sequence). There are 14 residues in the CDR3. V shed 8 bases and J shed 0 bases, with 12 bases lying between them. As DNA, the CDR3 is TGTGCCAGCCGACAGGCGAGGAGCACAGATACGCAGTATTTT. It yields the protein CASRQARSTDTQYF.

The chain combines TRBV10-1 with TRBJ2-7, with a weak D call TRBD1 (6 bases). Germline loops: CDR1 WNHNN, CDR2 SYGVQD (reference sequence). Deletions cut 0 bases from V and 6 bases from J, with 12 bases between. CDR3 length: 14 amino acids. CDR3 bases: TGCGCCAGCAGTGAGTCTGCAGGGGTGGGCGAGCAGTACTTC. It is translated as CASSESAGVGEQYF.

The V and J genes are TRBV5-1 and TRBJ2-3, with 7 bases matching TRBD1. Germline lookup yields CDR1 SGHRS and CDR2 YFSETQ. Trimming cost V 0 bases and J 0 bases; bases outside gene matches: 4. This CDR3 spans 16 amino acids. The CDR3 loop reads CASSLGGGSSTDTQYF. The CDR3 coding sequence is TGCGCCAGCAGCTTGGGAGGGGGCTCTAGCACAGATACGCAGTATTTT.

The gene calls are TRBV6-1 and TRBJ1-5; TRBD1 matches 9 bases. The CDR3 spans 17 residues. Germline values: CDR1 MNHNS, CDR2 SASEGT. V shed 2 bases, J shed 7 bases, and the junction held 12 bases outside the gene matches. The CDR3, as DNA: TGTGCCAGCAGTGAAACCCTGGACAGGGGCCCGGGACAGCCCCAGCATTTT. Translated: CASSETLDRGPGQPQHF.

V gene TRBV6-5 combines with J gene TRBJ1-5; D gene ambiguous. This CDR3 is built from 15 residues. The V end was cut by 5 bases, the J end by 7 bases, with 18 bases between. Per the germline V gene, CDR1 is MNHEY and CDR2 is SVGAGI. The CDR3 reads CASSPLDGSRQPQHF. CDR3 nucleotide sequence: TGTGCCAGCAGTCCCCTGGACGGATCCCGGCAGCCCCAGCATTTT.

The gene calls are TRBV7-2 and TRBJ2-7; no definite D call. V was pared by 2 bases and J by 6 bases, with 8 bases between. There are 12 residues in the CDR3. The V gene's germline CDR1 is SGHTA and CDR2 FQGNSA. The CDR3 DNA reads TGTGCCAGCAGCTTAAATAGGGCCGAGCAGTACTTC. Translation gives CASSLNRAEQYF.

The chain joins TRBV4-1 to TRBJ2-5; 11 nucleotides align to TRBD2. The V and J ends lost 3 bases and 6 bases, in that order; junction bases with no gene match: 9. The CDR3 runs 16 residues. Per germline, CDR1 MGHRA and CDR2 YSYEKL. The CDR3, as DNA: TGCGCCAGCAGCCAGGCCCGGACTAGCGGGTTAAAGACCCAGTACTTC. It translates to CASSQARTSGLKTQYF.

The gene calls are TRBV5-1 and TRBJ1-2; 7 bases fit TRBD1. After removal of 4 bases from V and 4 bases from J, the junction contained 10 bases not matched to a gene. Per germline, CDR1 SGHRS and CDR2 YFSETQ. The CDR3 is 15 residues long. The CDR3 here is CASSLGDSDAYGYTF. CDR3 DNA sequence: TGCGCCAGCAGCCTGGGGGACAGCGACGCCTATGGCTACACCTTC.

The chain carries TRBV6-6 and TRBJ2-1; possibly TRBD2 for D (7 bases). V was cut by 0 bases and J by 3 bases, with 12 bases left in between. The CDR3 contains 16 residues. Germline V lookup: CDR1 MNHNY, CDR2 SVGAGI (reference sequence). The CDR3 protein is CASSYSKRGGYNEQFF. Here the CDR3 DNA reads TGTGCCAGCAGTTACTCGAAAAGGGGGGGCTACAATGAGCAGTTCTTC.

The CDR3 DNA sequence: TGTGCCAGCTCCCAGACCTCTTCCGAGACCCAGTACTTC. It is translated as CASSQTSSETQYF. The rearrangement uses TRBV19 and TRBJ2-5; D not resolved. CDR1 is LNHDA and CDR2 is SQIVND in the germline V gene (reference sequence). V was pared by 9 bases and J by 5 bases, with 16 bases between. The length of the CDR3 is 13 residues.

The chain couples TRBV6-5 to TRBJ2-7; 7 bases are shared with TRBD1. The CDR3 consists of 12 residues. CDR1 and CDR2 (germline): MNHEY, SVGAGI. The V segment lost 8 bases and the J segment 3 bases; nucleotides outside the gene matches: 4. Here the CDR3 DNA reads TGTGCCAGCGGGGACAGCTACTACGAGCAGTACTTC. Translating gives CASGDSYYEQYF.

This clone was recorded a few times. This rearrangement joins TRBV20-1 to TRBJ1-2; D remains ambiguous. The V end was cut by 0 bases, the J end by 4 bases, with 3 bases between. The CDR3 totals 11 residues. Looked up from germline, CDR1 is DFQATT and CDR2 is SNEGSKA (reference sequence). CDR3 region: CSAREFYGYTF. The DNA of the CDR3 is TGCAGTGCTAGAGAATTCTATGGCTACACCTTC.

The chain joins TRBV29-1 to TRBJ2-5; 10 positions match TRBD1. The assigned J gene may be wrong: the sequence end matches TRBJ2-7 better. CDR1 is SQVTM and CDR2 is ANQGSEA in the germline V gene. This CDR3 contains 13 residues. The CDR3 here is CSVVGQGRYEQYF. For the CDR3, the DNA is TGCAGCGTTGTGGGACAGGGGCGGTACGAGCAGTACTTC.